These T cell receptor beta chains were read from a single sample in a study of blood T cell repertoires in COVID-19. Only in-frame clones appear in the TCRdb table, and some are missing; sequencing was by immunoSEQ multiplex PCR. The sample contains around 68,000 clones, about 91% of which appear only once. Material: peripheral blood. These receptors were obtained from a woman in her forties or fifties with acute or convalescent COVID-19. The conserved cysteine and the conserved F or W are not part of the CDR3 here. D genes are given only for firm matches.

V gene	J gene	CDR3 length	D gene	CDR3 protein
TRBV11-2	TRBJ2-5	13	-	ASSEGHRASETQY
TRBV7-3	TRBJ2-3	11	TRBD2	ASSDRLADTQY
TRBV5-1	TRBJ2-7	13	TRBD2	ASSWTSGRLYEQY
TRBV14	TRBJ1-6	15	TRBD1	ASSQDLRQGSNSPLH
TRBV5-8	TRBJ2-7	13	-	ASSLDGGTSYEQY
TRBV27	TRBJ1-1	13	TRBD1	ASSKQGAGYTEAF
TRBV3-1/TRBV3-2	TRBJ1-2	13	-	ASSRRGGNNYGYT
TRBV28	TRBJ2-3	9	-	ASSSRVTQY
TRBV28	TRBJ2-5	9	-	ASSYFGSQY
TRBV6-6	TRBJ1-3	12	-	ASILSASGNTIY
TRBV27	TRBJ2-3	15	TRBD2	ASSIGTSGGNTDTQY
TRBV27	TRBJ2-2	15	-	ASSLLLGAEYTGELF
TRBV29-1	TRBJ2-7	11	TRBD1	SAGTGTDYEQY
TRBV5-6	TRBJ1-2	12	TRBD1	ASSLVGGSYGYT
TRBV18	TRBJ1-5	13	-	ASSPSGGSNQPQH
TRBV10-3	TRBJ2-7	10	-	AITADSYEQY
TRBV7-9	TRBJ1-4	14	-	ASSISGGTTNEKLF
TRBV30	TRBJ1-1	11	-	AWSPQRDTEAF
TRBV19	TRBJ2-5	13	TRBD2	ASSARTSEQETQY
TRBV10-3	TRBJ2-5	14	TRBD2	AIRGDGLAGVMTQY
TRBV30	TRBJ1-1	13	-	AWSTSLQGNTEAF
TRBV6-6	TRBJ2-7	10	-	ASSPTAYEQY
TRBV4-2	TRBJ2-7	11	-	ASSQAVSYEQY
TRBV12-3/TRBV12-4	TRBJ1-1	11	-	ASSLAVMVEAF
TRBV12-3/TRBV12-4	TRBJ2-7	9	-	ASSFGYEQY
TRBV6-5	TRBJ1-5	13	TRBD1	ASSPGQGAYQPQH
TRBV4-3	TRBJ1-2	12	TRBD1	ASSHQDRANGYT
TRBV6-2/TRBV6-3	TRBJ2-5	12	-	ASSSMRAGETQY
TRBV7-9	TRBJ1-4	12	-	ASSGGQSYEKLF
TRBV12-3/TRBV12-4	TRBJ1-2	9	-	ASSTGRGYT
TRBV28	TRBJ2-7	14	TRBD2	ASSFGLGLAVYEQY
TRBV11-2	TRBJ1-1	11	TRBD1	ASSRQGNTEAF
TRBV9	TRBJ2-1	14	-	ASSASSRVSYNEQF
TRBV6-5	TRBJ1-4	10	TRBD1	ASRDRGEKLF
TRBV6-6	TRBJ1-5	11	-	ASSPTVNQPQH
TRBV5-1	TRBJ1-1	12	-	ASSLGQSNTEAF
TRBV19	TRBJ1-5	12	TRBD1	ASSKGQADQPQH
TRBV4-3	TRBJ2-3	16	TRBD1	ASSQALGTGLSTDTQY
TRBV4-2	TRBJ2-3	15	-	ASSQASGAGGKDTQY
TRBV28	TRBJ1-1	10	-	ASSFYAVEAF
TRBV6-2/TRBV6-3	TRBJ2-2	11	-	ASSSTGLGELF
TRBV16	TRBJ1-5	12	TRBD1	ASSQRTGSQPQH
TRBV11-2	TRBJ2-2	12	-	ASSLVAGTGELF
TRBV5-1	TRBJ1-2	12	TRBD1	ASSEGQGRGGYT
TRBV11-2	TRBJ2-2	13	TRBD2	ASSWGGRNTGELF
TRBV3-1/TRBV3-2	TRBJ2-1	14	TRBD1	ASSPNPGTGHLEQF
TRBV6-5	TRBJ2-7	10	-	ASTGLLTEQY
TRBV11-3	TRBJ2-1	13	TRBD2	ASSPRTSINNEQF
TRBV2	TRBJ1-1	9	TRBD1	ASSDDRGAF
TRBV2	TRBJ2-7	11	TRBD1	ASSRQGAGEQY
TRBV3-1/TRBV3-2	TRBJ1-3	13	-	ASSQETVSGNTIY
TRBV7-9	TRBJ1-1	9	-	ASLGGREAF